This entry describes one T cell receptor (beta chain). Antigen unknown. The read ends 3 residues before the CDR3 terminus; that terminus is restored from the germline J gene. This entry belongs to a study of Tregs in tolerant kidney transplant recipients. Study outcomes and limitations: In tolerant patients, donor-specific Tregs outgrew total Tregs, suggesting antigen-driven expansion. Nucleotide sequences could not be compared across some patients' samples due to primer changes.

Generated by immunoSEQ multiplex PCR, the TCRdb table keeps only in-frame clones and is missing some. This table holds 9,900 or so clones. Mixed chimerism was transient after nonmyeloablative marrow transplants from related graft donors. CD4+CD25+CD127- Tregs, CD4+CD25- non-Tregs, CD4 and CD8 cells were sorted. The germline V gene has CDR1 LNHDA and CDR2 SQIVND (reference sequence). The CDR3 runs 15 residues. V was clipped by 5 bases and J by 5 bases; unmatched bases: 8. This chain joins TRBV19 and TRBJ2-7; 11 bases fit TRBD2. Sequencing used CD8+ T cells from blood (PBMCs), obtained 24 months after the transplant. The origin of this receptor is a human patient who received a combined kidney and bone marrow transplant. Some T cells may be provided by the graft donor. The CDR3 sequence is CASSWATSGTNEQYF. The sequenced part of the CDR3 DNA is TGTGCCAGTAGTTGGGCGACTAGCGGGACCAACGAG.